The subject of this entry is one T cell receptor beta chain. The antigen is unknown. Trimming took 1 base from V and 4 from J, leaving 10 bases between them. CDR1 and CDR2 (germline): MNHNS, SASEGT. CDR3 length: 14 amino acids. On sorted subsets, replicate PCRs used 200 to 250 ng DNA, or some 27,000 T cell genomes. Clones were sequenced by immunoSEQ multiplex PCR, and TCRdb holds only the in-frame ones, with some missing. The data contain roughly 2.2 million clones, 85% to 95% of them singletons. The source of the sample is a study of shared clonotypes between healthy human individuals. Study-wide findings and caveats: Lower generation probabilities were found for non-shared clonotypes than for those shared by all four donors. Owing to a small donor count, the genetic and exposure-history diversity represented was limited. The sharing of about 5.3% of naive CD4 clonotypes was seen across a few donors.

The V and J genes are TRBV6-1 and TRBJ1-2, with a possible D match to TRBD1 (5 bases). The sequence was collected from a young man in good health. Some clones in this sample may be carry-over from other donors' samples. Sequenced sample: naive CD4+ T cells from PBMCs. Subset described: CD45RA+ positively selected. The CDR3 is CASSEGKGIYGYTF. DNA for the CDR3: TGTGCCAGCAGTGAAGGGAAGGGGATCTATGGCTACACCTTC.